Sequencing of this T cell receptor beta chain was carried out in a study of T cell changes during pregnancy in multiple sclerosis. This CDR3 is 15 amino acids long. J was trimmed by 3 bases and V by 4 bases; bases with no gene match: 6. Germline assignment: CDR1 LNHDA and CDR2 SQIVND (reference sequence). Profiling relied on immunoSEQ multiplex PCR, and the TCRdb table lists in-frame clones only, not all of them. The sample includes tens of thousands of clones, around 95% of them seen just once. The sample here was CD4+ T cells from peripheral blood mononuclear cells, taken before pregnancy. This TCR derives from a female donor with multiple sclerosis, enrolled in a pregnancy study. The rearrangement joins TRBV19 to TRBJ2-3; 8 bases agree with TRBD2. CDR3 sequence: CASSNPGGGTDTQYF. The CDR3 region has the DNA TGTGCCAGTAGTAATCCGGGAGGGGGGACAGATACGCAGTATTTT.